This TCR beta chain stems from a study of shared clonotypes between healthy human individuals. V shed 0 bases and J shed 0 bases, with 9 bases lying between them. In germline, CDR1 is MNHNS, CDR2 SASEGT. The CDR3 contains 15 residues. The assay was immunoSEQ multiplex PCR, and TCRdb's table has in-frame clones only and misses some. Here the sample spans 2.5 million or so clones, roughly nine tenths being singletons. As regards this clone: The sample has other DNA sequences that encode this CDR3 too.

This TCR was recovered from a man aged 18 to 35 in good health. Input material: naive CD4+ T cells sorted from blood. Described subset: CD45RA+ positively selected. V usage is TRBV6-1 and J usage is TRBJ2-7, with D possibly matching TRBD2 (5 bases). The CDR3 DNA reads TGTGCCAGCAGTGAAGCCGGTGGGAGCTCCTACGAGCAGTACTTC. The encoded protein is CASSEAGGSSYEQYF.